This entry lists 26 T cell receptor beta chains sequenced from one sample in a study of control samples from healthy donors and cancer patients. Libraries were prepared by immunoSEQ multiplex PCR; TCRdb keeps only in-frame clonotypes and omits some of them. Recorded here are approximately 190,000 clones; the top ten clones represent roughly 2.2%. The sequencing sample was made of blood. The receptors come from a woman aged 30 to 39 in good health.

Here the CDR3 reads CASFPQGVRYSNQPQHF. Here the CDR3 DNA reads TGTGCCAGCTTTCCCCAGGGAGTGAGATATAGCAATCAGCCCCAGCATTTT. The chain recombines TRBV28 with TRBJ1-5, with D possibly being TRBD1 (5 bases). Germline loops: CDR1 MDHEN, CDR2 SYDVKM. The CDR3 spans 17 residues. V dropped 8 bases and J dropped 0 bases, with 20 bases sitting between them. The variable domain in full, completed from reference TRBV28 and TRBJ1-5, reads DVKVTQSSRYLVKRTGEKVFLECVQDMDHENMFWYRQDPGLGLRLIYFSYDVKMKEKGDIPEGYSVSREKKERFSLILESASTNQTSMYLCASFPQGVRYSNQPQHFGDGTRLSIL.

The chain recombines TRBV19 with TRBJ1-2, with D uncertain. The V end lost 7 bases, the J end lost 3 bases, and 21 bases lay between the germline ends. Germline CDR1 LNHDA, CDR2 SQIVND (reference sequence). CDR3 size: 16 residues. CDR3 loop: CASTQSKAPTHYGYTF. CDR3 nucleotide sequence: TGTGCCAGTACCCAATCAAAGGCCCCCACCCACTATGGCTACACCTTC.

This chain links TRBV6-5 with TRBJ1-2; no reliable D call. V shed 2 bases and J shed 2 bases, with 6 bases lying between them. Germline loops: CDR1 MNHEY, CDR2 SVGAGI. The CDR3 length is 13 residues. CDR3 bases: TGTGCCAGCAGTTACCAACCGAACTATGGCTACACCTTC. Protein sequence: CASSYQPNYGYTF.

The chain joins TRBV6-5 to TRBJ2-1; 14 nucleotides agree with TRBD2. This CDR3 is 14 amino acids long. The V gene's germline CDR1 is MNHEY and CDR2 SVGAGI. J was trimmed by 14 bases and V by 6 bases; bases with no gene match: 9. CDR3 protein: CASRTGLAGEFEFF. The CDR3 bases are TGTGCCAGCAGGACGGGACTAGCGGGGGAGTTTGAGTTCTTC.

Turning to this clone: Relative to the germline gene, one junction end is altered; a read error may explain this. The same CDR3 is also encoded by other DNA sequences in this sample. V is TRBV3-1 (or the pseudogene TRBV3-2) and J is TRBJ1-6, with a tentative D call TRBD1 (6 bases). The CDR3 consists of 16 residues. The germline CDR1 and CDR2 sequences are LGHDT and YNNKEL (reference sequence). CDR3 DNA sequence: TGTGCCAGCAGCCAAGATTTCAGGGGAGGGGATTCACCTCTCCACTTT. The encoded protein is CASSQDFRGGDSPLHF.

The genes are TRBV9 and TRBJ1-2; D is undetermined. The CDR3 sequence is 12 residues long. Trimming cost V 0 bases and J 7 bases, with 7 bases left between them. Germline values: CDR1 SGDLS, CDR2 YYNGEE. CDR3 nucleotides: TGTGCCAGCAGCGTAGCTGGGTTTGGCTACACCTTC. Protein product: CASSVAGFGYTF. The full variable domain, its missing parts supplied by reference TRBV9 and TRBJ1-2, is DSGVTQTPKHLITATGQRVTLRCSPRSGDLSVYWYQQSLDQGLQFLIQYYNGEERAKGNILERFSAQQFPDLHSELNLSSLELGDSALYFCASSVAGFGYTFGSGTRLTVV.

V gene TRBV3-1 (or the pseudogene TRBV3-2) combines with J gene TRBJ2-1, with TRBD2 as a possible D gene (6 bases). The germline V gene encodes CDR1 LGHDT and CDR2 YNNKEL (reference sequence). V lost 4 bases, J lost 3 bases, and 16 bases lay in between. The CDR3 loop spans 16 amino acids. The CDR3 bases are TGTGCCAGCAGCCCCTCCCCGGGGGACCACTACAATGAGCAGTTCTTC. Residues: CASSPSPGDHYNEQFF.

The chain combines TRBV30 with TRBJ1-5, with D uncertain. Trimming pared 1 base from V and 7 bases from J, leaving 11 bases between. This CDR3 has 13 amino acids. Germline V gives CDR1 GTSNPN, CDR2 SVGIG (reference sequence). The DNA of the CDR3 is TGTGCCTGGAGTGATGCAAATTCCCAGCCCCAGCATTTT. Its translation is CAWSDANSQPQHF.

This CDR3 is CASSIIYPTPQETQYF. As DNA, the CDR3 is TGTGCCAGTAGTATCATATATCCGACACCTCAAGAGACCCAGTACTTC. The chain employs TRBV19 and TRBJ2-5; D call uncertain. V lost 3 bases to trimming and J lost 2 bases, with 16 bases between them. The germline CDR1 and CDR2 sequences are LNHDA and SQIVND (reference sequence). The CDR3 is 16 amino acids.

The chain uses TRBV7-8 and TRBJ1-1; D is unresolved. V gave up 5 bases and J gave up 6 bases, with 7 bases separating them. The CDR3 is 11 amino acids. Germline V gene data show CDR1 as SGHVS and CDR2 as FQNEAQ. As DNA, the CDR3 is TGTGCCAGCAGCCAAAATTCTGAAGCTTTCTTT. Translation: CASSQNSEAFF.

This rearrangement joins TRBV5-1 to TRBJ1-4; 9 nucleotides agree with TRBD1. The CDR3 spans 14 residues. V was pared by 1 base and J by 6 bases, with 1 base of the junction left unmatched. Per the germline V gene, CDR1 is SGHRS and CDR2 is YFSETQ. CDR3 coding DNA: TGCGCCAGCAGCTTGACAGGGGGCGATGAAAAACTGTTTTTT. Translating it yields CASSLTGGDEKLFF.

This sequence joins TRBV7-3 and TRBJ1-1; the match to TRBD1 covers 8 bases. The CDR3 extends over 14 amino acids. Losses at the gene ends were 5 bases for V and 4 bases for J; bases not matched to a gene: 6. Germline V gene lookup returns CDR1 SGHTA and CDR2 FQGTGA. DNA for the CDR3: TGTGCCAGCAGCGTAAGACAGGGGAGCACTGAAGCTTTCTTT. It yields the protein CASSVRQGSTEAFF.

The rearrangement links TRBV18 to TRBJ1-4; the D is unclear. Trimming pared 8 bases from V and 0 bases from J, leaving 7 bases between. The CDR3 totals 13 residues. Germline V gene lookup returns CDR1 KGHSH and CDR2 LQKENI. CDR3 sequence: CASRGATNEKLFF. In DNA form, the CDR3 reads TGTGCCAGCCGAGGAGCAACTAATGAAAAACTGTTTTTT.

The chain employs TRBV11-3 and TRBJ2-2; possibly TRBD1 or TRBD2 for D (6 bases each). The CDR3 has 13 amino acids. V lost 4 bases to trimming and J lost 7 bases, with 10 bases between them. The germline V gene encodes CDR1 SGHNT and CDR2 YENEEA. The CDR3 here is CASSWGAGGELFF. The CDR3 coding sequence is TGTGCCAGCAGCTGGGGGGCTGGCGGGGAGCTGTTTTTT.

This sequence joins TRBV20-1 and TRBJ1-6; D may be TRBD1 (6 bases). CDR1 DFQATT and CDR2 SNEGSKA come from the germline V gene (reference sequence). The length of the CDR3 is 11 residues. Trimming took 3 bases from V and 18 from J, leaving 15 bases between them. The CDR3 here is CSARGYTGHHF. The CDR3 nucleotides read TGCAGTGCTAGGGGTTATACGGGACACCACTTT.

CDR3 sequence reads: CASSFDRESSYNSPLHF. The CDR3 DNA is TGTGCCAGCAGCTTTGACAGGGAGAGCTCCTATAATTCACCCCTCCACTTT. This rearrangement joins TRBV7-6 to TRBJ1-6, with 7 bases identical to TRBD1. This CDR3 region has 17 residues. Germline V gene lookup returns CDR1 SGHVS and CDR2 FNYEAQ. Trimming cost V 3 bases and J 0 bases; bases outside gene matches: 5.

The CDR3 protein is CASSPSGSLSNQPQHF. In nucleotides, the CDR3 is TGTGCCAGCAGCCCCTCGGGCAGCCTGAGCAATCAGCCCCAGCATTTT. The chain links TRBV7-6 to TRBJ1-5; the D is unclear. There are 16 residues in the CDR3. Trimming stripped 5 bases from V and 1 base from J, with 15 bases between. Germline V gene data show CDR1 as SGHVS and CDR2 as FNYEAQ. Supplemented by reference TRBV7-6 and TRBJ1-5, the full variable domain reads GAGVSQSPRYKVTKRGQDVALRCDPISGHVSLYWYRQALGQGPEFLTYFNYEAQQDKSGLPNDRFSAERPEGSISTLTIQRTEQRDSAMYRCASSPSGSLSNQPQHFGDGTRLSIL.

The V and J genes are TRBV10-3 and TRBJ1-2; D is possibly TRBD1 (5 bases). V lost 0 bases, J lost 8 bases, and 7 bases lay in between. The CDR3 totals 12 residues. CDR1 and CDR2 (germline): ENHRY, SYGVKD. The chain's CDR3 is CAISESRGGYTF. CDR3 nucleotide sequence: TGTGCCATCAGTGAGTCGCGGGGCGGCTACACCTTC.

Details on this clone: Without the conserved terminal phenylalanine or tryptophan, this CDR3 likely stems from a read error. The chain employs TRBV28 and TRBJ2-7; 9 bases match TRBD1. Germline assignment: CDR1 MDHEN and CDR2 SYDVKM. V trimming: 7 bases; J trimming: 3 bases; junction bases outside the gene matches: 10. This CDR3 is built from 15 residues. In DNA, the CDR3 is TGTGCCAGCACCCAGAGGACAGGGGCCATCTACGAGCAGTACCTC. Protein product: CASTQRTGAIYEQYL.

CDR3 coding DNA: TGTGCTAGTGGTTTGGTGGGGGCAGATACGCAGTATTTT. It yields the protein CASGLVGADTQYF. The rearrangement links TRBV12-5 to TRBJ2-3; D possibly uses TRBD1 or TRBD2 (5 bases each). CDR3 length equals 13 residues. Deletions cut 0 bases from V and 4 bases from J, with 5 bases between. Looked up from germline, CDR1 is LGHNT and CDR2 is FRNRAP. The full variable domain, rest sourced from reference TRBV12-5 and TRBJ2-3, is DARVTQTPRHKVTEMGQEVTMRCQPILGHNTVFWYRQTMMQGLELLAYFRNRAPLDDSGMPKDRFSAEMPDATLATLKIQPSEPRDSAVYFCASGLVGADTQYFGPGTRLTVL.

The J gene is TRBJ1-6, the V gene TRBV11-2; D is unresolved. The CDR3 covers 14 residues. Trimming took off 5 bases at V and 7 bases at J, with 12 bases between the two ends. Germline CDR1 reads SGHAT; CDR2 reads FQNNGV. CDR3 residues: CASSPSRANSPLHF. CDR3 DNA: TGTGCCAGCAGCCCAAGTCGGGCGAATTCACCCCTCCACTTT.

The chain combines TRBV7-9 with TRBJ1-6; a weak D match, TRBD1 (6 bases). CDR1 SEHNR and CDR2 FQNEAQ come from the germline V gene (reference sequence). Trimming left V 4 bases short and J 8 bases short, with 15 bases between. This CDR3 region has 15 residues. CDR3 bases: TGTGCCAGCAGCTACCGGGACACTTCGCATTCACCCCTCCACTTT. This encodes CASSYRDTSHSPLHF.

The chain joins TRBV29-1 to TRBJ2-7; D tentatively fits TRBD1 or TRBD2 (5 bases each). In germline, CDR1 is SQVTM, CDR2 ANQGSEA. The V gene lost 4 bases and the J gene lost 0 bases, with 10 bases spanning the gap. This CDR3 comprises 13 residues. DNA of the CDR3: TGCAGCGTTGTGGTAGGGACCTCCTACGAGCAGTACTTC. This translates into CSVVVGTSYEQYF.

CDR3 residues: CASSGRGEGYTF. The CDR3 DNA is TGTGCCAGCAGTGGCAGGGGTGAAGGCTACACCTTC. This chain uses TRBV27 with TRBJ1-2, with a tentative D call TRBD1 (6 bases). This CDR3 has 12 residues. Germline-derived CDR1 and CDR2 are MNHEY and SMNVEV (reference sequence). V lost 5 bases to trimming and J lost 8 bases, with 12 bases between them.

CDR3 nucleotides: TGTGCCAGCAGTTTATCTCCCGGGACAGGGGATGGCTACACCTTC. It codes for CASSLSPGTGDGYTF. The V call is TRBV27, the J call TRBJ1-2, with 10 bases that match TRBD1. In germline, CDR1 is MNHEY, CDR2 SMNVEV (reference sequence). V was pared by 0 bases and J by 6 bases, with 4 bases of the junction left unmatched. The CDR3 spans 15 residues.

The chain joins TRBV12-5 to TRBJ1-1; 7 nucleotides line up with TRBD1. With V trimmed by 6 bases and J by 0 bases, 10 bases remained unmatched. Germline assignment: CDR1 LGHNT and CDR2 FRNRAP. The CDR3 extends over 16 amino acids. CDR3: CASGKFLGQLNTEAFF. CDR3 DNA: TGTGCTAGTGGCAAATTCTTGGGACAGCTGAACACTGAAGCTTTCTTT.